This passage covers 17 T cell receptor beta chains from one sample sequenced in a study of shared clonotypes between healthy human individuals. Here immunoSEQ multiplex PCR was the method, and the copy in TCRdb shows in-frame clones only, minus some. The table lists roughly 330,000 clones, over 65% of them singletons. Material: memory CD4+ T cells sorted from blood. The subset: CD45RA-negative fraction. Every receptor here comes from a young man in good health.

The V and J genes are TRBV19 and TRBJ1-2; D unclear. In germline, CDR1 is LNHDA, CDR2 SQIVND (reference sequence). V lost 6 bases and J 14 bases, leaving 28 bases between the germline ends. The CDR3 contains 15 residues. The CDR3 is CASSHQGRVPPGLTF. DNA for the CDR3: TGTGCCAGTAGCCACCAAGGGAGAGTCCCCCCCGGTTTGACCTTC.

The chain recombines TRBV2 with TRBJ2-4; D unresolved. Per the germline V gene, CDR1 is SNHLY and CDR2 is FYNNEI. The CDR3 consists of 14 residues. Trimming pared 8 bases from V and 0 bases from J, leaving 11 bases between. DNA for the CDR3: TGTGCCAGCCACGAGGCCGTAGCCAAAAACATTCAGTACTTC. Translating it yields CASHEAVAKNIQYF.

The rearrangement uses TRBV2 and TRBJ2-3; D remains unclear. Trimming cost V 1 base and J 0 bases, with 5 bases left between them. This CDR3 is built from 14 residues. Germline lookup yields CDR1 SNHLY and CDR2 FYNNEI. The CDR3 loop is CASSEVASTDTQYF. DNA for the CDR3: TGTGCCAGCAGTGAAGTTGCTAGCACAGATACGCAGTATTTT.

The chain carries TRBV7-8 and TRBJ2-1; 8 nucleotides align to TRBD2. The CDR3 spans 15 residues. Per the germline V gene, CDR1 is SGHVS and CDR2 is FQNEAQ. The V and J ends lost 2 bases and 5 bases, in that order; junction bases with no gene match: 5. The CDR3 bases are TGTGCCAGCAGCTTACGGGAGGGCCTAAACAATGAGCAGTTCTTC. It is translated as CASSLREGLNNEQFF.

The chain joins TRBV5-1 to TRBJ2-3, with 10 bases that match TRBD1. Germline CDR1 SGHRS, CDR2 YFSETQ. The CDR3 has 16 residues. J gave up 1 base and V 2 bases, and 4 bases lay outside the gene matches. CDR3 DNA: TGCGCCAGCAGCTTCGCTGGACAGGGGGGCACAGATACGCAGTATTTT. As protein: CASSFAGQGGTDTQYF.

This clone was observed once. This clone may be a read error of a much larger clone one base away. In DNA form, the CDR3 reads TGTGCCAGCAGCCGGGACTCAAGGGCAGATACGCAGTATTTT. It encodes CASSRDSRADTQYF. J is TRBJ2-3 and V is TRBV27, with D perhaps TRBD2 (6 bases). The CDR3 covers 14 residues. The V gene's germline CDR1 is MNHEY and CDR2 SMNVEV (reference sequence). Trimming cost V 6 bases and J 4 bases, with 14 bases left between them.

The rearrangement links TRBV28 to TRBJ2-1; D might be TRBD1 or TRBD2, each matching 5 bases. Trimming left V 4 bases short and J 8 bases short, with 15 bases between. The CDR3 has 14 residues. The germline CDR1 and CDR2 sequences are MDHEN and SYDVKM. The CDR3 loop reads CASSSRDARDEQFF. The DNA of the CDR3 is TGTGCCAGCAGTTCCCGGGACGCCCGGGATGAGCAGTTCTTC.

The V call is TRBV6-5, the J call TRBJ2-5; 11 nucleotides agree with TRBD2. CDR1 and CDR2 from the germline V gene are MNHEY and SVGAGI. The CDR3 runs 15 residues. V lost 3 bases, J lost 5 bases, and 5 bases stayed unmatched. The CDR3 region is CASSYRLAGSETQYF. CDR3 in DNA: TGTGCCAGCAGTTATCGACTAGCGGGATCGGAGACCCAGTACTTC.

The V and J genes are TRBV19 and TRBJ1-1; possible D gene TRBD1, 5 bases. The length of the CDR3 is 14 residues. Trimming took off 5 bases at V and 5 bases at J, with 15 bases between the two ends. CDR1 and CDR2 from the germline V gene are LNHDA and SQIVND (reference sequence). CDR3 sequence reads: CASSSLGGFTEAFF. Written as DNA, the CDR3 is TGTGCCAGTAGTTCTCTGGGGGGGTTTACTGAAGCTTTCTTT.

V and J are TRBV6-6 and TRBJ2-7; TRBD2 matches 12 bases. The length of the CDR3 is 15 residues. Trimming cost V 2 bases and J 5 bases; bases outside gene matches: 4. Per the germline V gene, CDR1 is MNHNY and CDR2 is SVGAGI (reference sequence). CDR3 sequence (DNA): TGTGCCAGCAGTTACCCAGGACTAGCGGGAAACGAGCAGTACTTC. It encodes CASSYPGLAGNEQYF.

The chain couples TRBV19 to TRBJ2-7, with a possible D match to TRBD1 (5 bases). The germline V and J ends were trimmed by 5 bases and 0 bases, with 14 bases remaining between them. The length of the CDR3 is 15 residues. In germline, CDR1 is LNHDA, CDR2 SQIVND (reference sequence). The CDR3 DNA reads as TGTGCCAGTAGTTACGACAGCCAAACCTCCTACGAGCAGTACTTC. Translating gives CASSYDSQTSYEQYF.

The chain couples TRBV25-1 to TRBJ2-1, with 10 bases fitting TRBD2. CDR1 and CDR2 from the germline V gene are MGHDK and SYGVNS. There are 18 residues in the CDR3. V lost 3 bases and J lost 0; bases outside the gene matches: 8. Written as DNA, the CDR3 is TGTGCCAGCAGTGACAAAGCGGGAGGGCCGAGCTCCTACAATGAGCAGTTCTTC. Its translation is CASSDKAGGPSSYNEQFF.

The rearrangement links TRBV7-2 to TRBJ2-7, with 13 nucleotides matching TRBD2. The CDR3 consists of 15 residues. CDR1 SGHTA and CDR2 FQGNSA come from the germline V gene. The J segment lost 2 bases and the V segment lost 7 bases, leaving 5 bases of the junction unmatched. Here the CDR3 reads CASIPGLAGTYEQYF. CDR3 nucleotides: TGTGCCAGCATACCGGGACTAGCGGGGACCTACGAGCAGTACTTC. Using reference TRBV7-2 and TRBJ2-7 for the parts outside the CDR3, the full variable domain is GAGVSQSPSNKVTEKGKDVELRCDPISGHTALYWYRQSLGQGLEFLIYFQGNSAPDKSGLPSDRFSAERTGGSVSTLTIQRTQQEDSAVYLCASIPGLAGTYEQYFGPGTRLTVT.

The chain uses TRBV5-5 and TRBJ2-7; a weak D match, TRBD2 (6 bases). Germline-derived CDR1 and CDR2 are SGHKS and YYEKEE (reference sequence). V shed 4 bases and J shed 2 bases, with 7 bases lying between them. The CDR3 length is 12 residues. The chain's CDR3 is CASSPGAYEQYF. The CDR3 DNA follows: TGTGCCAGCAGCCCGGGAGCCTACGAGCAGTACTTC.

This chain joins TRBV7-6 and TRBJ2-7; D uncertain. V lost 5 bases, J lost 1 base, and 12 bases lay in between. The CDR3 is made up of 14 amino acids. Germline V lookup: CDR1 SGHVS, CDR2 FNYEAQ. In nucleotides, the CDR3 is TGTGCCAGCAGCCTAACGGACGGGTCCTACGAGCAGTACTTC. This sequence encodes CASSLTDGSYEQYF. The full variable domain, its missing parts supplied by reference TRBV7-6 and TRBJ2-7, is GAGVSQSPRYKVTKRGQDVALRCDPISGHVSLYWYRQALGQGPEFLTYFNYEAQQDKSGLPNDRFSAERPEGSISTLTIQRTEQRDSAMYRCASSLTDGSYEQYFGPGTRLTVT.

Note on this clone: Within the sample, other DNA sequences also encode this same CDR3. The rearrangement uses TRBV5-4 and TRBJ2-7; D is unclear. Looked up from germline, CDR1 is SGHNT and CDR2 is YYREEE (reference sequence). There are 14 residues in the CDR3. Trimming took 2 bases from V and 0 from J, leaving 9 bases between them. The CDR3 DNA reads as TGTGCCAGCAGCTTAGGTTCAGTCTCCTACGAGCAGTACTTC. Residues: CASSLGSVSYEQYF.

V and J are TRBV27 and TRBJ2-7, with unresolved D. This CDR3 spans 13 amino acids. Germline CDR1 is MNHEY and CDR2 is SMNVEV (reference sequence). With 2 bases removed from V and 5 bases from J, the gap between germline ends came to 10 bases. DNA for the CDR3: TGTGCCAGCAGTTTAAGGGTAACCCACGAGCAGTACTTC. Translating it yields CASSLRVTHEQYF.